What follows are 28 T cell receptor beta chains derived from one specimen sequenced in a study of blood T cells in healthy people across ages (dated by TCRdb to 2014 to 2015). Library prep was done by 5' RACE. TCRdb names Illumina HiSeq 2500 as the instrument used. The second PCR ran for about 6 to 12 cycles and used a J-beta primer mix along with a sample-barcoded 5' primer. Clones were called with MiXCR by TCRdb after fastp trimmed the public reads at Q25, and only in-frame beta chains were retained. Each record represents a unique CDR3 protein, reported with the most common genes and DNA among its rows. The sample profile shows approximately 800,000 distinct CDR3 sequences; 55% to 70% of them were found once. About 20% of the sample is in the top ten clones. The sequenced sample consisted of blood. The receptors derive from a young man in good health.

This clonotype came up many times. The chain joins TRBV4-3 to TRBJ2-1; perhaps TRBD2 as D (6 bases). The CDR3 consists of 15 residues. Trimming shortened V by 4 bases and J by 1 base, and 11 bases separated the two germline ends. The germline gives CDR1 LGHNA, CDR2 YSLEER. CDR3 sequence: CASSRGGGSYNEQFF. The CDR3 bases are TGCGCCAGCAGCCGAGGTGGGGGGTCCTACAATGAGCAGTTCTTC.

The chain has TRBV6-7 and TRBJ2-5; possibly TRBD2 for D (6 bases). TRBV6-7 is known as an ORF, though its function is uncertain. V lost 2 bases to trimming and J lost 2 bases, with 24 bases between them. The length of the CDR3 is 19 residues. DNA for the CDR3: TGTGCCAGCAGTTACCAACGAGGGGAGGCGGAAGACTTTCAAGAGACCCAGTACTTC. Encoded protein: CASSYQRGEAEDFQETQYF.

This clonotype was seen a handful of times. The chain links TRBV12-3 or TRBV12-4 to TRBJ1-2; 7 nucleotides align to TRBD1. This CDR3 has 18 amino acids. V shed 0 bases, J shed 3 bases, and the junction held 13 bases outside the gene matches. The CDR3 region has the DNA TGTGCCAGCAGTTTAGCGCTAGGAGGGGGCAGGGTCTACTATGGCTACACCTTC. Translating gives CASSLALGGGRVYYGYTF.

The chain combines TRBV4-3 with TRBJ2-1; TRBD2 might be the D (6 bases). This CDR3 has 14 residues. The V gene's germline CDR1 is LGHNA and CDR2 YSLEER. V lost 1 base to trimming and J lost 9 bases, with 13 bases between them. The CDR3 loop is CASSQVGGRPEQFF. CDR3 in DNA: TGCGCCAGCAGCCAAGTTGGAGGGAGGCCTGAGCAGTTCTTC.

This clonotype was seen a handful of times. This sequence joins TRBV20-1 and TRBJ2-3, with 13 bases matching TRBD2. V was pared by 3 bases and J by 0 bases, with 6 bases of the junction left unmatched. Germline V gene sequence: CDR1 DFQATT, CDR2 SNEGSKA (reference sequence). The CDR3 runs to 17 residues. The CDR3, as DNA: TGCAGTGCTAGCTGGACTAGCGGGGGACCTAGCACAGATACGCAGTATTTT. It encodes CSASWTSGGPSTDTQYF.

This sequence joins TRBV7-9 and TRBJ2-3; D perhaps matches TRBD2 (6 bases). Germline-derived CDR1 and CDR2 are SEHNR and FQNEAQ (reference sequence). The CDR3 is 12 residues long. Trimming cost V 6 bases and J 6 bases, with 10 bases left between them. CDR3: CASSPLADTQYF. The CDR3 DNA sequence: TGTGCCAGCAGTCCCCTAGCGGATACGCAGTATTTT.

Comments on this clonotype: A read error may explain this, as a much larger clone is one base away. The chain uses TRBV29-1 and TRBJ2-7; TRBD2 is a possible D gene (5 bases). The J call is doubtful: the DNA matches TRBJ2-5 better. Germline assignment: CDR1 SQVTM and CDR2 ANQGSEA. CDR3 length: 13 amino acids. The DNA of the CDR3 is TGCAGCGGGGAAACTAGGATCAAAGAGACCCAGTACTTC. Its translation is CSGETRIKETQYF.

For the CDR3, the DNA is TGCAGTGCTCAAGGGGGCCTCCCGGCGGAGCAGTACTTC. Encoded protein: CSAQGGLPAEQYF. V is TRBV20-1 and J is TRBJ2-7; 7 bases line up with TRBD1. CDR1 is DFQATT and CDR2 is SNEGSKA in the germline V gene (reference sequence). V was pared by 5 bases and J by 7 bases, with 11 bases of the junction left unmatched. The CDR3 consists of 13 residues.

This rearrangement joins TRBV20-1 to TRBJ2-7; a weak D match, TRBD1 (5 bases). Germline V lookup: CDR1 DFQATT, CDR2 SNEGSKA (reference sequence). Trimming stripped 3 bases from V and 7 bases from J, with 16 bases between. The length of the CDR3 is 13 residues. The DNA of the CDR3 is TGCAGTGCTAGTTTGGCAGGACACGAAGAGCAGTACTTC. Translated, it gives CSASLAGHEEQYF.

This clonotype showed up just once. V is TRBV25-1 and J is TRBJ1-2; perhaps TRBD1 as D (6 bases). CDR3 length equals 12 residues. V dropped 7 bases and J dropped 2 bases, with 8 bases sitting between them. Germline-derived CDR1 and CDR2 are MGHDK and SYGVNS. Here the CDR3 DNA reads TGTGCCAGCAACGGACAGAACTATGGCTACACCTTC. This encodes CASNGQNYGYTF.

The V gene is TRBV9, the J gene TRBJ2-5; D call uncertain. Germline V gene sequence: CDR1 SGDLS, CDR2 YYNGEE. The CDR3 runs 14 residues. Trimming shortened V by 3 bases and J by 3 bases, and 12 bases separated the two germline ends. CDR3 nucleotides: TGTGCCAGCAGCGCCAACAGCTTAGAAGAGACCCAGTACTTC. It encodes CASSANSLEETQYF.

The chain recombines TRBV11-2 with TRBJ2-1, with D perhaps TRBD2 (5 bases). Looked up from germline, CDR1 is SGHAT and CDR2 is FQNNGV. This CDR3 has 16 amino acids. Between the trimmed V and J ends, which lost 3 bases and 6 bases, there was a span of 18 bases. CDR3 sequence: CASSFGSTGNPNEQFF. CDR3 DNA: TGTGCCAGCAGCTTTGGTAGTACCGGGAACCCCAATGAGCAGTTCTTC.

This chain joins TRBV9 and TRBJ2-4; TRBD2 aligns across 7 bases. The J call is in doubt because the DNA end fits TRBJ2-7 better. CDR1 is SGDLS, CDR2 YYNGEE, per germline. This CDR3 has 15 residues. The CDR3 nucleotides are TGTGCCAGCAGCTCCCCGGAGGCGGGAGTCTACGAGCAGTACTTC. Its protein is CASSSPEAGVYEQYF.

This clonotype has only a few counts. The CDR3 region has the DNA TGCGCCAGCAGCCAAGATCGTACTAGCGGGACCTACGAGCAGTACTTC. Protein product: CASSQDRTSGTYEQYF. The chain has TRBV4-3 and TRBJ2-7, with 10 bases aligning to TRBD2. CDR3 length equals 16 residues. Trimming took 0 bases from V and 2 from J; bases not matched to a gene: 4. The germline V gene has CDR1 LGHNA and CDR2 YSLEER.

The J gene is TRBJ2-4, the V gene TRBV6-2 or TRBV6-3, with no clear D. Germline assignment: CDR1 MNHEY and CDR2 SVGEGT. Trimming stripped 4 bases from V and 3 bases from J, with 13 bases between. The CDR3 contains 15 residues. In nucleotides, the CDR3 is TGTGCCAGCAGTTCAGGCGGTGGTGGCAAAAACATTCAGTACTTC. Translating it yields CASSSGGGGKNIQYF.

The rearrangement uses TRBV29-1 and TRBJ2-7; D is unresolved. This CDR3 is built from 13 residues. CDR1 and CDR2 from the germline V gene are SQVTM and ANQGSEA. Deletions cut 7 bases from V and 0 bases from J, with 13 bases between. As DNA, the CDR3 is TGCAGCGCCATCCCTGGCGGCTCCTACGAGCAGTACTTC. This sequence encodes CSAIPGGSYEQYF.

The genes are TRBV29-1 and TRBJ2-7; possibly TRBD2 for D (6 bases). The V end lost 4 bases, the J end lost 5 bases, and 12 bases lay between the germline ends. CDR3 size: 12 residues. Germline V gives CDR1 SQVTM, CDR2 ANQGSEA. CDR3 sequence (DNA): TGCAGCGTTGGGAGCGGGTGGCACGAGCAGTACTTC. Its translation is CSVGSGWHEQYF.

This clonotype was seen a single time. V and J are TRBV4-2 and TRBJ2-7; tentative D call: TRBD1 (6 bases). The CDR3 consists of 14 residues. The V gene's germline CDR1 is LGHNA and CDR2 YNFKEQ. V was trimmed by 4 bases and J by 6 bases, leaving 16 bases between them. In nucleotides, the CDR3 is TGTGCCAGCAGCCCTGGGGCAGGGGTTAGCGAGCAGTACTTC. As protein: CASSPGAGVSEQYF.

This sequence joins TRBV4-2 and TRBJ1-1, with a tentative D call TRBD1 (5 bases). Germline V gives CDR1 LGHNA, CDR2 YNFKEQ. Trimming left V 0 bases short and J 1 base short, with 15 bases between. The CDR3 is 17 amino acids. CDR3 DNA sequence: TGTGCCAGCAGCCAAGATCCTCGACAGACTCAGAACACTGAAGCTTTCTTT. It yields the protein CASSQDPRQTQNTEAFF.

The chain is built from TRBV3-1 and TRBJ1-4, with TRBD1 matching 10 bases. Germline assignment: CDR1 LGHDT and CDR2 YNNKEL (reference sequence). V shed 0 bases, J shed 7 bases, and the junction held 17 bases outside the gene matches. The CDR3 has 20 amino acids. The CDR3 is CASSQEIVDRGEYRSEKLFF. Here the CDR3 DNA reads TGTGCCAGCAGCCAAGAAATAGTGGACAGGGGGGAATACCGAAGTGAAAAACTGTTTTTT.

V is TRBV3-1 and J is TRBJ2-7; no definite D call. The CDR3 runs 13 residues. Germline assignment: CDR1 LGHDT and CDR2 YNNKEL (reference sequence). V dropped 1 base and J dropped 6 bases, with 10 bases sitting between them. CDR3 nucleotide sequence: TGTGCCAGCAGCCAAGTGGAAAGTACCGAGCAGTACTTC. It translates to CASSQVESTEQYF.

The chain carries TRBV15 and TRBJ1-4, with no clear D. The CDR3 covers 16 residues. Trimming removed 0 bases from V and 8 bases from J, with 16 bases in between. CDR1 is LNHNV and CDR2 is YYDKDF in the germline V gene (reference sequence). CDR3 DNA sequence: TGTGCCACCAGCAGAGAGTCAAGTAGGCTGAGAGAAAAACTGTTTTTT. Protein sequence: CATSRESSRLREKLFF.

The rearrangement joins TRBV11-2 to TRBJ2-3; tentative D call: TRBD2 (6 bases). The CDR3 runs 13 residues. Germline loops: CDR1 SGHAT, CDR2 FQNNGV. Trimming stripped 8 bases from V and 6 bases from J, with 15 bases between. The CDR3 here is CASEAAGRDTQYF. CDR3 sequence (DNA): TGTGCCAGCGAGGCCGCGGGGAGGGATACGCAGTATTTT.

The rearrangement uses TRBV7-6 and TRBJ2-1, with 7 bases fitting TRBD2. Germline values: CDR1 SGHVS, CDR2 FNYEAQ. This CDR3 region has 15 residues. Losses at the gene ends were 1 base for V and 8 bases for J; bases not matched to a gene: 8. CDR3 amino acids: CASSLGGGGRDEQFF. DNA for the CDR3: TGTGCCAGCAGCTTAGGAGGTGGGGGGAGGGATGAGCAGTTCTTC.

This clonotype was recorded a few times. This sequence joins TRBV29-1 and TRBJ2-7; TRBD1 might be the D (5 bases). CDR1 is SQVTM and CDR2 is ANQGSEA in the germline V gene. Trimming left V 3 bases short and J 1 base short, with 13 bases between. The CDR3 spans 14 residues. The CDR3 coding sequence is TGCAGCGTTGATGGCCCAAGGGGATCCTACGAGCAGTACTTC. Translating it yields CSVDGPRGSYEQYF.

V usage is TRBV10-3 and J usage is TRBJ1-4; perhaps TRBD1 as D (5 bases). V was clipped by 7 bases and J by 6 bases, with 12 bases between them. From germline, CDR1 is ENHRY and CDR2 SYGVKD. CDR3 size: 13 residues. The CDR3 DNA sequence: TGTGCCATCACCGGGGCGAAACATGAAAAACTGTTTTTT. Translation: CAITGAKHEKLFF.

The chain is built from TRBV5-1 and TRBJ1-1; D ambiguous. The V end lost 7 bases, the J end lost 11 bases, and 18 bases lay between the germline ends. The germline gives CDR1 SGHRS, CDR2 YFSETQ. The CDR3 loop spans 12 amino acids. The CDR3 nucleotides are TGCGCCAGCCCCGTTTTGAGGAGGGATGCTTTCTTT. Translating it yields CASPVLRRDAFF.

This rearrangement joins TRBV21-1 to TRBJ2-7; no DNA check was done on the table's D call, TRBD2. TRBV21-1 is a pseudogene segment. The CDR3 contains 18 residues. The CDR3 DNA is TGTGCCAGCAGCAAAGGAGGGGGGACTAGCCTAAGCTCCTACGAGCAGTACTTC. The encoded protein is CASSKGGGTSLSSYEQYF.